The 21 T cell receptor beta chains below all came from one sample that was sequenced in a study of shared T cell receptors in the human thymus. Repertoires were generated with immunoSEQ multiplex PCR, while TCRdb's copy carries only in-frame clones and drops some. This sample has about 660,000 clones, with 70% to 90% found just once. These data also featured in a second study, about human thymus T cells.

What was sequenced was thymocytes. The receptors originated from a boy under two years old with a congenital heart defect.

The chain has TRBV6-5 and TRBJ2-2, with D tentatively TRBD1 (6 bases). The V gene's germline CDR1 is MNHEY and CDR2 SVGAGI. Trimming left V 8 bases short and J 2 bases short, with 15 bases between. This CDR3 comprises 15 residues. The CDR3 DNA reads TGTGCCAGCGCTCCCGGGACATTAAACACCGGGGAGCTGTTTTTT. This sequence encodes CASAPGTLNTGELFF.

The chain recombines TRBV2 with TRBJ1-2; 8 nucleotides match TRBD1. V trimming: 5 bases; J trimming: 7 bases; junction bases outside the gene matches: 12. This CDR3 spans 15 amino acids. Germline V gives CDR1 SNHLY, CDR2 FYNNEI. The CDR3 DNA is TGTGCCAGCAGTCCCCAGGGGGCAGGGGGCTCTGGCTACACCTTC. This sequence encodes CASSPQGAGGSGYTF.

The rearrangement links TRBV7-2 to TRBJ2-3; 12 bases map to TRBD2. This CDR3 has 18 amino acids. V dropped 3 bases and J dropped 1; count of bases not matched to a gene: 8. Germline assignment: CDR1 SGHTA and CDR2 FQGNSA. Written as DNA, the CDR3 is TGTGCCAGCAGCTTCCCACTAGCGGGAGGCGAGGGCACAGATACGCAGTATTTT. Translated, it gives CASSFPLAGGEGTDTQYF.

This chain joins TRBV4-3 and TRBJ2-1; maybe TRBD2 (7 bases). Per germline, CDR1 LGHNA and CDR2 YSLEER. V lost 1 base, J lost 10 bases, and 14 bases lay in between. The CDR3 totals 14 residues. The chain's CDR3 is CASSQGGGGWEQFF. Written as DNA, the CDR3 is TGCGCCAGCAGCCAAGGGGGGGGCGGTTGGGAGCAGTTCTTC.

V is TRBV12-5 and J is TRBJ2-3, with TRBD2 as a possible D gene (6 bases). The CDR3 totals 18 residues. The V and J ends lost 4 bases and 1 base respectively, with 21 bases between them. Germline CDR1 LGHNT, CDR2 FRNRAP. The CDR3 loop reads CASGSPSWTTPRTDTQYF. As DNA, the CDR3 is TGTGCTAGTGGTTCGCCCTCCTGGACTACTCCCCGCACAGATACGCAGTATTTT. The whole variable domain, remainder taken from reference TRBV12-5 and TRBJ2-3, is DARVTQTPRHKVTEMGQEVTMRCQPILGHNTVFWYRQTMMQGLELLAYFRNRAPLDDSGMPKDRFSAEMPDATLATLKIQPSEPRDSAVYFCASGSPSWTTPRTDTQYFGPGTRLTVL.

This chain joins TRBV10-3 and TRBJ2-7; 10 bases agree with TRBD2. The germline V gene encodes CDR1 ENHRY and CDR2 SYGVKD. The CDR3 totals 15 residues. After removal of 2 bases from V and 5 bases from J, the junction contained 6 bases not matched to a gene. The CDR3 reads CAISETLAGVDEQYF. CDR3 nucleotide sequence: TGTGCCATCAGTGAGACTCTAGCGGGAGTGGACGAGCAGTACTTC.

The V and J genes are TRBV7-9 and TRBJ2-7, with TRBD1 matching 7 bases. J was trimmed by 7 bases and V by 5 bases; bases with no gene match: 5. The CDR3 extends over 12 amino acids. Germline V gene lookup returns CDR1 SEHNR and CDR2 FQNEAQ (reference sequence). The CDR3 nucleotides read TGTGCCAGCAGCCGACAGGGCGAGGAGCAGTACTTC. It specifies CASSRQGEEQYF.

This chain connects TRBV13 to TRBJ2-1; 7 bases line up with TRBD2. The CDR3 is made up of 16 amino acids. Trimming at V came to 1 base and at J to 2 bases, leaving 5 bases not matched to a gene. Germline V gene data show CDR1 as PRHDT and CDR2 as FYEKMQ (reference sequence). CDR3 coding DNA: TGTGCCAGCAGCTTAGTTCTAGCGGAGGCCTACAATGAGCAGTTCTTC. Translating it yields CASSLVLAEAYNEQFF.

V is TRBV21-1 and J is TRBJ2-2; TRBD2 is taken as the D call from the table, unchecked against the DNA. TRBV21-1 is reported as a pseudogene. This CDR3 comprises 14 residues. DNA of the CDR3: TGTGCCACCCTGGACTATTTAAGGGACGGGGAGCTGTTTTTT. This gives the protein CATLDYLRDGELFF.

This chain's CDR3 is CASSPPTGPTDTQYF. The CDR3 DNA sequence: TGTGCCAGCAGTCCCCCGACAGGTCCCACAGATACGCAGTATTTT. The V call is TRBV27, the J call TRBJ2-3; D may be TRBD1 (6 bases). The length of the CDR3 is 15 residues. V shed 5 bases and J shed 2 bases, with 14 bases lying between them. Germline-derived CDR1 and CDR2 are MNHEY and SMNVEV (reference sequence).

This rearrangement joins TRBV28 to TRBJ1-5; D perhaps matches TRBD1 (6 bases). The CDR3 has 20 amino acids. V shed 5 bases and J shed 1 base, with 27 bases lying between them. CDR1 is MDHEN and CDR2 is SYDVKM in the germline V gene. The CDR3 loop is CASSREEGGAMSGSNQPQHF. In DNA, the CDR3 is TGTGCCAGCAGTCGCGAGGAAGGGGGGGCAATGAGTGGGAGCAATCAGCCCCAGCATTTT. Full variable domain (rest looked up from reference TRBV28 and TRBJ1-5): DVKVTQSSRYLVKRTGEKVFLECVQDMDHENMFWYRQDPGLGLRLIYFSYDVKMKEKGDIPEGYSVSREKKERFSLILESASTNQTSMYLCASSREEGGAMSGSNQPQHFGDGTRLSIL.

The chain uses TRBV27 and TRBJ1-5, with D uncertain. V shed 3 bases and J shed 11 bases, with 14 bases lying between them. Looked up from germline, CDR1 is MNHEY and CDR2 is SMNVEV (reference sequence). The CDR3 has 13 amino acids. CDR3 in DNA: TGTGCCAGCAGTTTCCGTCCGGGAAGGACCCAGCATTTT. Encoded protein: CASSFRPGRTQHF.

This clone was seen only once. CDR3: CASSPGTGLTEAFF. The CDR3 DNA reads TGTGCCAGCAGTCCCGGGACAGGGTTAACTGAAGCTTTCTTT. The rearrangement links TRBV27 to TRBJ1-1, with 9 bases aligning to TRBD1. The CDR3 is 14 amino acids. The junction had 6 bases not matched to a gene; V was cut back by 5 bases and J by 5 bases. From germline, CDR1 is MNHEY and CDR2 SMNVEV (reference sequence).

This clone was recorded once. The chain links TRBV4-1 to TRBJ2-5; D is possibly TRBD1 (5 bases). CDR1 and CDR2 (germline): MGHRA, YSYEKL. Trimming took off 4 bases at V and 0 bases at J, with 6 bases between the two ends. CDR3 length equals 13 residues. The CDR3 region is CASSPTDQETQYF. In DNA form, the CDR3 reads TGCGCCAGCAGCCCGACAGACCAAGAGACCCAGTACTTC.

The V call is TRBV25-1, the J call TRBJ2-7; TRBD1 matches 8 bases. The CDR3 spans 14 residues. CDR1 is MGHDK and CDR2 is SYGVNS in the germline V gene. Trimming cost V 8 bases and J 5 bases; bases outside gene matches: 11. DNA of the CDR3: TGTGCCAGCGGGAGTGGGACAGGTGGGAACGAGCAGTACTTC. This codes for CASGSGTGGNEQYF.

This chain uses TRBV28 with TRBJ1-3, with 10 nucleotides matching TRBD1. The germline V gene has CDR1 MDHEN and CDR2 SYDVKM. V was pared by 2 bases and J by 3 bases, with 10 bases of the junction left unmatched. This CDR3 is built from 18 residues. CDR3 coding DNA: TGTGCCAGCAGTTTACTATCGGACAGGGGGTTTGATGGAAACACCATATATTTT. This translates into CASSLLSDRGFDGNTIYF.

Only one count was recorded for this clone. The rearrangement joins TRBV27 to TRBJ2-7, with a possible D match to TRBD1 (7 bases). The CDR3 is 13 amino acids. Per germline, CDR1 MNHEY and CDR2 SMNVEV (reference sequence). With 5 bases removed from V and 7 bases from J, the gap between germline ends came to 15 bases. The CDR3 sequence is CASSGNRGGEQYF. CDR3 in DNA: TGTGCCAGCAGTGGCAACAGGGGAGGAGAGCAGTACTTC.

The chain combines TRBV21-1 with TRBJ2-7; no check of the table's D call, TRBD2, against the DNA was made. TRBV21-1 is reported as a pseudogene. The CDR3 is 19 amino acids. The CDR3 spells CASSKETGLANGKCCEQYF. As DNA, the CDR3 is TGTGCCAGCAGCAAAGAAACGGGACTAGCGAACGGAAAGTGCTGCGAGCAGTACTTC.

The chain couples TRBV11-2 to TRBJ2-1; 7 nucleotides align to TRBD1. There are 14 residues in the CDR3. The V gene's germline CDR1 is SGHAT and CDR2 FQNNGV. J was trimmed by 6 bases and V by 5 bases; bases with no gene match: 7. CDR3: CASSPETGINEQFF. The CDR3 DNA is TGTGCCAGCAGCCCCGAGACAGGGATCAATGAGCAGTTCTTC.

V usage is TRBV12-5 and J usage is TRBJ2-7; the D is unclear. The ends were cut back, 9 bases at V and 5 bases at J, with 20 bases in the middle. The CDR3 sequence is 14 residues long. Germline CDR1 reads LGHNT; CDR2 reads FRNRAP. CDR3 loop: CASLPPPVIDEQYF. Here the CDR3 DNA reads TGTGCTAGCCTGCCCCCCCCGGTGATCGACGAGCAGTACTTC.

The chain joins TRBV4-1 to TRBJ2-3, with TRBD2 matching over 11 bases. There are 18 residues in the CDR3. J lost 1 base, V lost 0 bases, and 6 bases had no gene match. Germline V gene data show CDR1 as MGHRA and CDR2 as YSYEKL. The CDR3: CASSQDRASGRCTDTQYF. The DNA of the CDR3 is TGCGCCAGCAGCCAAGATAGGGCTAGCGGGAGGTGCACAGATACGCAGTATTTT.